The source of this TCR beta chain is a study of blood T cell repertoires in COVID-19. The repertoire was sequenced with immunoSEQ multiplex PCR; TCRdb's copy has only in-frame clones and lacks some. The sample gives some 200,000 clones, around 79% of which show up once; about 28% is in the top ten. Looked up from germline, CDR1 is SGDLS and CDR2 is YYNGEE. V was pared by 0 bases and J by 7 bases, with 13 bases between. The CDR3 has 14 residues. The chain combines TRBV9 with TRBJ1-2; D is undetermined. The receptor's source is a woman between 65 and 79 years old with acute or convalescent COVID-19. The sample taken for sequencing was peripheral blood. The CDR3 bases are TGTGCCAGCAGCGTAGTACTCGAGGCGGGTGGCTACACCTTC. Encoded protein: CASSVVLEAGGYTF.